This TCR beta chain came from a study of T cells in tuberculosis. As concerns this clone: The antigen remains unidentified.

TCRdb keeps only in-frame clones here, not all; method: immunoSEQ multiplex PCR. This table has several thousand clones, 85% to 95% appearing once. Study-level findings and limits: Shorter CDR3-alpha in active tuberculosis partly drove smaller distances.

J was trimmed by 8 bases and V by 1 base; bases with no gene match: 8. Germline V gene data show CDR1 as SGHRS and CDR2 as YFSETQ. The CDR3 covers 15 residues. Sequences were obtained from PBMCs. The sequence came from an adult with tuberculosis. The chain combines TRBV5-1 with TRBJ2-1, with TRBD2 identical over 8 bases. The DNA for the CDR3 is TGCGCCAGCAGCTTGACTAGCGGAGCGGATGATGAGCAGTTCTTC. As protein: CASSLTSGADDEQFF.